A selection of T cell receptor beta chains follows, all from one sample in a study of vaccination and CD4 T cells after COVID-19. Their recognized antigens are unknown. TCRdb reprocessed the PCR reads with MiXCR, giving one entry per CDR3 protein. The repertoire holds 10,000 or so distinct CDR3 sequences, with about 32% as singletons. Sequenced: CD4+ T cells from blood, cultured in vitro. Source of these receptors: a human donor in good health. Each CDR3 is given without its conserved first and last residue. The D gene is left open where the match is weak. Only part of the rows carry a size: once, few, many, or a class if the clone is expanded.

D gene | clone size | V gene | CDR3 protein
NA | few | TRBV7-3 | ASSLGTRTEAF
NA | NA | TRBV7-6 | ASLDVNGRYTGELF
NA | NA | TRBV5-1 | ASSLGIGWSEQF
NA | few | TRBV20-1 | SARRQGYEKLF
TRBD1 | NA | TRBV19 | ASSTPGQGAYNEQF
TRBD1 | few | TRBV20-1 | SARSTGGDNSPLH
NA | few | TRBV7-2 | ASSLAPGGQPQH
NA | few | TRBV20-1 | SAREGTLNGELF
NA | NA | TRBV25-1 | ASSGLLPGEYYEQY
TRBD1 | NA | TRBV18 | ASSPSGGAETQY
TRBD2 | NA | TRBV19 | ASLRTSGAYNEQF
NA | NA | TRBV11-3 | ASSSEGPNYGYT
NA | few | TRBV6-5 | ASSYTGGNTEAF
TRBD2 | NA | TRBV7-2 | ASSLEAGGWYEQY
NA | NA | TRBV4-3 | ASSQDPHQGETQY
NA | NA | TRBV28 | ASSPGQWNSPLH
TRBD1 | few | TRBV28 | ASSVGDRGVQPQH
TRBD2 | NA | TRBV7-3 | ASSPIPLAGGQEQF
NA | NA | TRBV7-2 | ASSRQESSYNEQF
TRBD1 | medium-sized | TRBV6-2/TRBV6-3 | ASSYRQGAGI
TRBD2 | NA | TRBV6-1 | ASSASGRAAETQY
NA | NA | TRBV7-2 | ASSYAGGGVDGYT
NA | NA | TRBV3-1 | ASSQVGRRDTQY
TRBD2 | few | TRBV7-6 | ASITPGGWETQY
NA | NA | TRBV7-3 | ASSAQGYLDTQY
NA | NA | TRBV28 | ASSSRGQPQH
NA | NA | TRBV6-1 | ASSGQVNQPQH
TRBD2 | once | TRBV10-3 | AISGGRDADTQY
NA | few | TRBV6-1 | ASSPRGEIDGYT
NA | NA | TRBV6-1 | ASSVSGNTIY
NA | few | TRBV6-2/TRBV6-3 | ASSYYAENTGELF
TRBD1 | once | TRBV24-1 | ATSGGDGTGVEKLF
NA | NA | TRBV4-1 | ASSQGTARDTEAF
TRBD2 | few | TRBV20-1 | SAGRSGGPFEQY
NA | NA | TRBV20-1 | SAYAMGQVVEPQH
TRBD1 | NA | TRBV7-9 | ASSLGAGGNGYT
NA | medium-sized | TRBV10-3 | AISEAPFRSPLH
TRBD1 | few | TRBV6-4 | ASGDRAGYT
NA | NA | TRBV4-2 | ASSQDRGYT
NA | NA | TRBV20-1 | SARDQTDNEQF
TRBD1 | NA | TRBV11-2 | ASRIGQGATNEQF
TRBD1 | NA | TRBV7-9 | ASSRGQGYEQY
TRBD2 | NA | TRBV20-1 | SAPPGERGGTDTQY
NA | medium-sized | TRBV20-1 | SAVRKWDTGELF